Following are 24 T cell receptor beta chains from one sample sequenced in a study of shared clonotypes between healthy human individuals. Libraries were prepared by immunoSEQ multiplex PCR; TCRdb keeps only in-frame clonotypes and omits some of them. The table has nearly 2 million clones, just under 95% seen once. The naive CD8 subset, CD45RO-negative cells positively selected for CCR7, excluded terminally differentiated effector memory CD45RA+ cells. Source material: naive CD8+ T cells sorted from blood. The receptor source for this set is a man aged 18 to 30 in good health.

The rearrangement uses TRBV30 and TRBJ1-1; D gene uncertain. V lost 5 bases and J lost 4, with 11 bases in between. This CDR3 comprises 12 residues. Germline V gene lookup returns CDR1 GTSNPN and CDR2 SVGIG (reference sequence). The CDR3 region is CAWGQIGTEAFF. CDR3 sequence (DNA): TGTGCCTGGGGGCAAATAGGCACTGAAGCTTTCTTT.

This clone has a single count. Distinct nucleotide sequences in the sample also encode this CDR3. The chain links TRBV9 to TRBJ2-3; D unresolved. The CDR3 runs to 13 residues. The germline V and J ends were trimmed by 2 bases and 4 bases, with 8 bases remaining between them. Germline loops: CDR1 SGDLS, CDR2 YYNGEE. Written as DNA, the CDR3 is TGTGCCAGCAGCGTCATTTCATCAGATACGCAGTATTTT. It codes for CASSVISSDTQYF.

The chain couples TRBV18 to TRBJ2-7; TRBD2 matches at 9 bases. The CDR3 sequence is 14 residues long. CDR1 and CDR2 from the germline V gene are KGHSH and LQKENI. V was clipped by 0 bases and J by 5 bases; unmatched bases: 2. This CDR3 is CASSPPSGGDEQYF. CDR3 sequence (DNA): TGTGCCAGCTCACCACCTAGCGGGGGCGACGAGCAGTACTTC.

This chain connects TRBV10-2 to TRBJ2-1; D is undetermined. This CDR3 comprises 14 residues. V was cut by 0 bases and J by 10 bases, with 13 bases left in between. Per the germline V gene, CDR1 is WSHSY and CDR2 is SAAADI. CDR3 sequence: CASSESGSISEQFF. The DNA of the CDR3 is TGCGCCAGCAGTGAGTCGGGTAGCATAAGCGAGCAGTTCTTC.

The chain joins TRBV30 to TRBJ2-5; 10 nucleotides match TRBD1. There are 14 residues in the CDR3. Trimming took 5 bases from V and 3 from J; bases not matched to a gene: 6. Germline-derived CDR1 and CDR2 are GTSNPN and SVGIG (reference sequence). Written as DNA, the CDR3 is TGTGCCTGGGGGGGACAGGGGCGTGAAGAGACCCAGTACTTC. Translated: CAWGGQGREETQYF.

The sample holds one count of this clone. The chain couples TRBV5-8 to TRBJ2-7; D gene uncertain. V shed 1 base and J shed 2 bases, with 4 bases lying between them. This CDR3 has 12 residues. Germline CDR1 reads SGHTS; CDR2 reads YDEGEE. In nucleotides, the CDR3 is TGTGCCAGCAGCTTGATCGCCTACGAGCAGTACTTC. Its translation is CASSLIAYEQYF.

V is TRBV6-1 and J is TRBJ2-1; the D is unclear. The CDR3 loop spans 17 amino acids. V lost 2 bases, J lost 4 bases, and 18 bases lay in between. Germline V gene data show CDR1 as MNHNS and CDR2 as SASEGT. The CDR3 DNA sequence: TGTGCCAGCAGTGAACGAATCGTCGTCCATATATACAATGAGCAGTTCTTC. It codes for CASSERIVVHIYNEQFF.

The gene calls are TRBV7-2 and TRBJ2-3; the D gene is possibly TRBD2 (6 bases). Germline lookup yields CDR1 SGHTA and CDR2 FQGNSA. The CDR3 sequence is 14 residues long. V lost 3 bases and J 6 bases, leaving 13 bases between the germline ends. The CDR3 loop reads CASSFGGLGDTQYF. The CDR3 DNA is TGTGCCAGCAGCTTTGGGGGGTTAGGGGATACGCAGTATTTT.

The chain carries TRBV6-5 and TRBJ2-2, with D possibly being TRBD2 (6 bases). V was clipped by 0 bases and J by 7 bases, with 12 bases between them. The CDR3 totals 15 residues. Germline V gives CDR1 MNHEY, CDR2 SVGAGI. CDR3 bases: TGTGCCAGCAGTTACTCGGAGGGGACCGGCGGGGAGCTGTTTTTT. Its translation is CASSYSEGTGGELFF.

The chain has TRBV27 and TRBJ2-7; no reliable D call. CDR3 size: 16 residues. Germline loops: CDR1 MNHEY, CDR2 SMNVEV (reference sequence). V was shortened by 4 bases and J by 2 bases, with 18 bases between the two germline ends. The CDR3 here is CASSSSQGPLTYEQYF. In DNA, the CDR3 is TGTGCCAGCAGTTCATCCCAAGGCCCTTTAACCTACGAGCAGTACTTC.

The chain carries TRBV18 and TRBJ1-4, with TRBD1 as a possible D gene (5 bases). CDR3 length: 15 residues. Trimming removed 4 bases from V and 1 base from J, with 10 bases in between. Germline lookup yields CDR1 KGHSH and CDR2 LQKENI. As DNA, the CDR3 is TGTGCCAGCTCACGGGCACAGGAAACTAATGAAAAACTGTTTTTT. The encoded protein is CASSRAQETNEKLFF.

A remark on this clone: The same CDR3 is also encoded by other DNA sequences in this sample. The chain uses TRBV11-2 and TRBJ2-7, with no clear D. The germline V gene has CDR1 SGHAT and CDR2 FQNNGV. Trimming cost V 2 bases and J 2 bases, with 7 bases left between them. This CDR3 is built from 13 residues. CDR3 region: CASSLTPPYEQYF. In DNA, the CDR3 is TGTGCCAGCAGCTTAACGCCCCCCTACGAGCAGTACTTC.

The CDR3 protein is CATPARQADFYEQYF. DNA for the CDR3: TGTGCCACCCCGGCTCGGCAGGCAGACTTCTACGAGCAGTACTTC. The genes are TRBV10-3 and TRBJ2-7, with D unclear. CDR3 size: 15 residues. Trimming pared 10 bases from V and 3 bases from J, leaving 22 bases between. Germline assignment: CDR1 ENHRY and CDR2 SYGVKD.

The chain carries TRBV7-9 and TRBJ2-2; 7 positions match TRBD2. Germline V gene data show CDR1 as SEHNR and CDR2 as FQNEAQ (reference sequence). The CDR3 extends over 16 amino acids. The ends lost 1 base at V and 8 bases at J; junction bases unmatched: 10. This chain's CDR3 is CASSLEVLAVDGELFF. The CDR3 DNA reads TGTGCCAGCAGCTTAGAGGTGCTAGCGGTCGATGGGGAGCTGTTTTTT.

Comment on this clone: This specimen includes other DNA sequences encoding the same CDR3. The chain employs TRBV7-9 and TRBJ1-2; D perhaps matches TRBD1 (6 bases). Germline values: CDR1 SEHNR, CDR2 FQNEAQ (reference sequence). Trimming took off 4 bases at V and 1 base at J, with 10 bases between the two ends. This CDR3 is built from 14 residues. CDR3 amino acids: CASSSGQFNYGYTF. CDR3 DNA: TGTGCCAGCAGCTCCGGACAGTTTAACTATGGCTACACCTTC.

The V call is TRBV28, the J call TRBJ1-5; TRBD1 aligns across 8 bases. Germline assignment: CDR1 MDHEN and CDR2 SYDVKM. CDR3 length: 15 amino acids. V shed 5 bases, J shed 7 bases, and the junction held 10 bases outside the gene matches. The CDR3 protein is CASSRMTGEGQPQHF. Here the CDR3 DNA reads TGTGCCAGCAGTCGAATGACAGGGGAGGGCCAGCCCCAGCATTTT.

The chain recombines TRBV30 with TRBJ1-2; possible D gene TRBD1, 5 bases. The CDR3 is made up of 15 amino acids. Germline CDR1 and CDR2: GTSNPN and SVGIG (reference sequence). V was trimmed by 2 bases and J by 4 bases, leaving 17 bases between them. The CDR3 DNA reads TGTGCCTGGAGTAGTGGACAAACAACTTTCTATGGCTACACCTTC. This translates into CAWSSGQTTFYGYTF.

Concerning this clone: Other DNA sequences within the sample encode an identical CDR3. The chain is built from TRBV27 and TRBJ1-2, with 10 bases fitting TRBD1. Germline V lookup: CDR1 MNHEY, CDR2 SMNVEV (reference sequence). CDR3 length equals 13 residues. The V segment lost 7 bases and the J segment 3 bases; nucleotides outside the gene matches: 2. CDR3 coding DNA: TGTGCCAGCATCGGACAGGGGGACTATGGCTACACCTTC. Translating gives CASIGQGDYGYTF.

The chain recombines TRBV6-6 with TRBJ2-3; D is possibly TRBD1 (5 bases). The CDR3 has 14 residues. V was clipped by 5 bases and J by 2 bases, with 11 bases between them. CDR1 MNHNY and CDR2 SVGAGI come from the germline V gene (reference sequence). The CDR3 protein is CASSGAGITDTQYF. CDR3 bases: TGTGCCAGCAGTGGGGCTGGGATCACAGATACGCAGTATTTT.

This clone was detected only once. The chain uses TRBV7-2 and TRBJ2-3, with D possibly being TRBD2 (6 bases). V dropped 4 bases and J dropped 0 bases, with 11 bases sitting between them. Germline V gene data show CDR1 as SGHTA and CDR2 as FQGNSA. CDR3 length: 15 amino acids. The CDR3 bases are TGTGCCAGCAGCTCCCCGGGACTCAGCACAGATACGCAGTATTTT. Residues: CASSSPGLSTDTQYF.

This chain's CDR3 is CASSTASYEQYF. The CDR3 DNA sequence: TGTGCCAGCAGCACCGCTTCCTACGAGCAGTACTTC. V usage is TRBV5-6 and J usage is TRBJ2-7; D not resolved. Germline V gene lookup returns CDR1 SGHDT and CDR2 YYEEEE. V lost 4 bases and J lost 1, with 6 bases in between. CDR3 size: 12 residues.

The rearrangement links TRBV5-6 to TRBJ1-6; 7 bases agree with TRBD1. Germline V gives CDR1 SGHDT, CDR2 YYEEEE. The V gene end was trimmed by 1 base and the J gene end by 10 bases; junction bases not matched to a gene: 5. This CDR3 has 14 residues. CDR3: CASSLMTGLSPLHF. CDR3 sequence (DNA): TGTGCCAGCAGCTTGATGACAGGGTTATCACCCCTCCACTTT.

This chain joins TRBV19 and TRBJ2-1; unclear D gene. The V end lost 1 base, the J end lost 8 bases, and 9 bases lay between the germline ends. The CDR3 has 13 amino acids. In germline, CDR1 is LNHDA, CDR2 SQIVND (reference sequence). The DNA of the CDR3 is TGTGCCAGTAGTATAGGGCCGGCGGATGAGCAGTTCTTC. Amino acids: CASSIGPADEQFF.

V usage is TRBV6-1 and J usage is TRBJ2-7; D is possibly TRBD2 (5 bases). The germline V and J ends were trimmed by 2 bases and 2 bases, with 13 bases remaining between them. The CDR3 extends over 15 amino acids. CDR1 and CDR2 from the germline V gene are MNHNS and SASEGT. In DNA, the CDR3 is TGTGCCAGCAGTGAAACCGGGGTGGGGACCTACGAGCAGTACTTC. It translates to CASSETGVGTYEQYF.